Shown below are 8 T cell receptor beta chains from a single sample sequenced in a study of cytomegalovirus exposure and HLA in healthy donors. Primers included in the PCR were 60 Vbeta and 13 Jbeta primers. Generated by immunoSEQ multiplex PCR, the TCRdb table keeps only in-frame clones and is missing some. The sample records 120,000 to 150,000 clones, over 8% being singletons. Sequencing was performed on PBMCs. The receptors come from a male donor in good health and CMV-seronegative.

This chain connects TRBV5-1 to TRBJ2-1, with 7 bases fitting TRBD2. In germline, CDR1 is SGHRS, CDR2 YFSETQ. With 0 bases clipped from V and 8 bases from J, the junction kept 5 bases outside the gene matches. This CDR3 has 14 amino acids. The CDR3 region has the DNA TGCGCCAGCAGCTTGGCCCGGGAGGCAGATGAGCAGTTCTTC. Protein: CASSLAREADEQFF.

There are a few counts of this clone. This rearrangement joins TRBV7-9 to TRBJ1-1; D may be TRBD1 (6 bases). Germline V gene data show CDR1 as SEHNR and CDR2 as FQNEAQ (reference sequence). The CDR3 loop spans 15 amino acids. The germline V and J ends were trimmed by 4 bases and 0 bases, with 12 bases remaining between them. In DNA, the CDR3 is TGTGCCAGCAGCTCTTTACAGGGCTTGAACACTGAAGCTTTCTTT. Residues: CASSSLQGLNTEAFF.

This clone was seen a few times. The chain combines TRBV19 with TRBJ1-4; the D gene is possibly TRBD1 (6 bases). This CDR3 contains 12 residues. The germline CDR1 and CDR2 sequences are LNHDA and SQIVND (reference sequence). V gave up 5 bases and J gave up 8 bases, with 9 bases separating them. Written as DNA, the CDR3 is TGTGCCAGTAGTTTCACAGGGGAAAAACTGTTTTTT. Protein product: CASSFTGEKLFF.

The chain is built from TRBV19 and TRBJ1-5; the D gene is possibly TRBD1 (5 bases). The CDR3 spans 14 residues. Germline V gene lookup returns CDR1 LNHDA and CDR2 SQIVND (reference sequence). The germline V and J ends were trimmed by 7 bases and 0 bases, with 10 bases remaining between them. CDR3 in amino acids: CASTGGTSNQPQHF. The CDR3 DNA sequence: TGTGCCAGTACTGGCGGGACTAGCAATCAGCCCCAGCATTTT.

CDR3 amino acids: CSVALGRGRTYSQYF. The CDR3 coding sequence is TGCAGCGTTGCTTTGGGAAGGGGGCGGACCTACTCGCAGTACTTC. V is TRBV29-1 and J is TRBJ2-5, with 7 bases fitting TRBD1. CDR1 and CDR2 (germline): SQVTM, ANQGSEA. The CDR3 consists of 15 residues. The V gene end was trimmed by 4 bases and the J gene end by 11 bases; junction bases not matched to a gene: 19.

This clone has more than one count but fewer than ten. The chain joins TRBV11-2 to TRBJ2-3; TRBD2 matches 8 bases. The CDR3 has 16 amino acids. The germline CDR1 and CDR2 sequences are SGHAT and FQNNGV. The J segment lost 3 bases and the V segment lost 3 bases, leaving 8 bases of the junction unmatched. The CDR3 loop reads CASSFPLAGPTDTQYF. DNA for the CDR3: TGTGCCAGCAGCTTTCCCCTAGCGGGCCCTACAGATACGCAGTATTTT.

There are a few counts of this clone. The CDR3 nucleotides read TGTGCCAGCAGCGTAGAACAGGCAATATACAATGAGCAGTTCTTC. Its protein product is CASSVEQAIYNEQFF. The chain combines TRBV9 with TRBJ2-1; a weak D match, TRBD1 (5 bases). This CDR3 has 15 residues. Germline assignment: CDR1 SGDLS and CDR2 YYNGEE. Trimming stripped 0 bases from V and 4 bases from J, with 11 bases between.

There are a few counts of this clone. V usage is TRBV6-1 and J usage is TRBJ2-7; D unclear. The CDR3 is 10 amino acids. The V and J ends lost 6 bases and 5 bases respectively, with 5 bases between them. Germline loops: CDR1 MNHNS, CDR2 SASEGT. The DNA for the CDR3 is TGTGCCAGCAGGGGCCACGAGCAGTACTTC. This gives the protein CASRGHEQYF.